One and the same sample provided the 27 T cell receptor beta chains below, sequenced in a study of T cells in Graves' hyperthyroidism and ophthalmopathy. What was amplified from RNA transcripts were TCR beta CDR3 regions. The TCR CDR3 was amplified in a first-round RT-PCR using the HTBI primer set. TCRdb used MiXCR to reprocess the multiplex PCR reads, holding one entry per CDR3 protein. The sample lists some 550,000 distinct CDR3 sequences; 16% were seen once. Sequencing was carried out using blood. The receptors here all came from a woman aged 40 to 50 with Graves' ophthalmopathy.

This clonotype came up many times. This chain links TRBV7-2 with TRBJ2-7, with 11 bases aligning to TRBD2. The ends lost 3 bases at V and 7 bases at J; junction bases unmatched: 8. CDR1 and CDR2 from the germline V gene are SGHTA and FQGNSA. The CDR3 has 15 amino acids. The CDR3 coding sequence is TGTGCCAGCAGCTTCTTAGCGGGAGGGATGAGGGAGCAGTACTTC. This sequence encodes CASSFLAGGMREQYF.

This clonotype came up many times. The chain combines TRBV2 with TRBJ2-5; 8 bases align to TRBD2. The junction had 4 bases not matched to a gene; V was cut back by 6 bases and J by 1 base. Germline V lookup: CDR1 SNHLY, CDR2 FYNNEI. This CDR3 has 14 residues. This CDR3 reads CASRELAAQETQYF. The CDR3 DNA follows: TGTGCCAGCAGAGAACTAGCGGCCCAAGAGACCCAGTACTTC.

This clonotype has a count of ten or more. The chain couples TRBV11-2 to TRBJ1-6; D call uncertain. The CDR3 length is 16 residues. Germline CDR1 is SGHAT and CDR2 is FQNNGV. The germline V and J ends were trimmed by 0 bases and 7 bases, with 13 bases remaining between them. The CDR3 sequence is CASSLDLTVANSPLHF. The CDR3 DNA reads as TGTGCCAGCAGCTTAGATCTAACAGTTGCAAATTCACCCCTCCACTTT.

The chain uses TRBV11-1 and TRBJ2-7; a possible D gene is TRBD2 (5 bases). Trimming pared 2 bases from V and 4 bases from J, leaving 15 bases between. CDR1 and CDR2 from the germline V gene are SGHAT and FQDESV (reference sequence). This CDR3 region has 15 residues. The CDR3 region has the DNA TGTGCCAGCAGCTTATCTTTCGGGGTTGATTACGAGCAGTACTTC. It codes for CASSLSFGVDYEQYF.

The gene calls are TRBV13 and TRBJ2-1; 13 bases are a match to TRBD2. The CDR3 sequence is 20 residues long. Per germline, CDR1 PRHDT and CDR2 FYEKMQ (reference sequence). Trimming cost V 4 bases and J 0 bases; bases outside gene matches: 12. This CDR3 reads CASSSRSRLAGGGSYNEQFF. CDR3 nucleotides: TGTGCCAGCAGCTCGCGTTCGAGACTAGCGGGGGGCGGCTCCTACAATGAGCAGTTCTTC. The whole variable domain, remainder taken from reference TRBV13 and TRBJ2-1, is AAGVIQSPRHLIKEKRETATLKCYPIPRHDTVYWYQQGPGQDPQFLISFYEKMQSDKGSIPDRFSAQQFSDYHSELNMSSLELGDSALYFCASSSRSRLAGGGSYNEQFFGPGTRLTVL.

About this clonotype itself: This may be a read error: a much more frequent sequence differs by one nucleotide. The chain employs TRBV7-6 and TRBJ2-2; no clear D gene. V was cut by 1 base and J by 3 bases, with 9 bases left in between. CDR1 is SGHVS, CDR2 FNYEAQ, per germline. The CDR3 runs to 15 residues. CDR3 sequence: CASSLGSVDTGELFF. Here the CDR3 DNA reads TGTGCCAGCAGCTTAGGGTCGGTGGACACCGGGGAGCTGTTTTTT.

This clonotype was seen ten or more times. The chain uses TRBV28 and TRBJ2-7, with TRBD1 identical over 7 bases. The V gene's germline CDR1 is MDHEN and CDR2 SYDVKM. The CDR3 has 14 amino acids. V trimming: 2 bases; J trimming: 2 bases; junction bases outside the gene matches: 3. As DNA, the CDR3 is TGTGCCAGCAGTTTAGCAGGACAGGCCTACGAGCAGTACTTC. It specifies CASSLAGQAYEQYF.

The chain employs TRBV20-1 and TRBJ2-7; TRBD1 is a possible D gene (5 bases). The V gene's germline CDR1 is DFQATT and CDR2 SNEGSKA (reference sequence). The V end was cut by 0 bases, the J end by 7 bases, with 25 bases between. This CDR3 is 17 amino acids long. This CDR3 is CSARDPATRDRANEQYF. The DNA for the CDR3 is TGCAGTGCTAGAGACCCCGCCACGCGAGACAGAGCCAATGAGCAGTACTTC.

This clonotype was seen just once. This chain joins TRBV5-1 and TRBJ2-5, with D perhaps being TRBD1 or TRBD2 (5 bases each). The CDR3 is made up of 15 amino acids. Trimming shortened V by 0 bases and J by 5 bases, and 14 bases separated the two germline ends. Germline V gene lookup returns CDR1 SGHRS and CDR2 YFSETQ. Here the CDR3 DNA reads TGCGCCAGCAGCTTGGCCGTGGGGGTAGGGGAGACCCAGTACTTC. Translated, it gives CASSLAVGVGETQYF.

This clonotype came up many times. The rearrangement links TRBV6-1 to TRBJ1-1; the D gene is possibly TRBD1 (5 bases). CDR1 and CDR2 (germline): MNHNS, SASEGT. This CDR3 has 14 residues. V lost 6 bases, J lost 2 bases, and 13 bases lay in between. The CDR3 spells CASRGSGTNTEAFF. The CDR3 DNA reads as TGTGCCAGCAGGGGCTCCGGGACTAACACTGAAGCTTTCTTT.

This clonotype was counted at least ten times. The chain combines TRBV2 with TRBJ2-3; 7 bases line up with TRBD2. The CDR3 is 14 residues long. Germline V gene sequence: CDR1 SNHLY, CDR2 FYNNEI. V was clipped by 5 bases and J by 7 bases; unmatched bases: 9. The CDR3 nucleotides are TGTGCCAGCAGTCTGGGGGGAGGGCCAAATACGCAGTATTTT. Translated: CASSLGGGPNTQYF.

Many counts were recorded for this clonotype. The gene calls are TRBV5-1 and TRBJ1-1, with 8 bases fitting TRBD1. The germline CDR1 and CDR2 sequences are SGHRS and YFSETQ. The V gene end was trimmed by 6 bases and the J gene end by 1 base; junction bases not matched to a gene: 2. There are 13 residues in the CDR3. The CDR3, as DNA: TGCGCCAGCAAGACAGGGGCGAACACTGAAGCTTTCTTT. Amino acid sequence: CASKTGANTEAFF.

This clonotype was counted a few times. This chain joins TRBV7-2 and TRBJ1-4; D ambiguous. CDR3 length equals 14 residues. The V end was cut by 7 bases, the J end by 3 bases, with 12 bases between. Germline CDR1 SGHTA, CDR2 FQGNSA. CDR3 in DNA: TGTGCCAGCAACACGTTTGGGGCTAATGAAAAACTGTTTTTT. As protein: CASNTFGANEKLFF.

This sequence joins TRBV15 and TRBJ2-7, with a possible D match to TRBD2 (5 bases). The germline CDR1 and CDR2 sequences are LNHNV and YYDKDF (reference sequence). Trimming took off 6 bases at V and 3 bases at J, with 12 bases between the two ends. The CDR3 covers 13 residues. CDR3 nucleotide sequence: TGTGCCACCAGTACCCACCGGGACTACGAGCAGTACTTC. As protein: CATSTHRDYEQYF.

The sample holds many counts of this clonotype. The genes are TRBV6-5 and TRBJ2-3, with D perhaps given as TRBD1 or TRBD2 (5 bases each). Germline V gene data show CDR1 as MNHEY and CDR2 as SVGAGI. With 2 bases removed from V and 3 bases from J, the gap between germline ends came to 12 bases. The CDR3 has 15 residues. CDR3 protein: CASSYPGTKTDTQYF. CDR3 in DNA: TGTGCCAGCAGTTACCCCGGGACCAAAACAGATACGCAGTATTTT.

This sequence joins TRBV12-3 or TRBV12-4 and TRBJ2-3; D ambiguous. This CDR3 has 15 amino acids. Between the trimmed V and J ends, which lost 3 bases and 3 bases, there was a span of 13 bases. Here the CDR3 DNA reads TGTGCCAGCAGTTTTCAGCCGGGCAGTACAGATACGCAGTATTTT. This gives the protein CASSFQPGSTDTQYF.

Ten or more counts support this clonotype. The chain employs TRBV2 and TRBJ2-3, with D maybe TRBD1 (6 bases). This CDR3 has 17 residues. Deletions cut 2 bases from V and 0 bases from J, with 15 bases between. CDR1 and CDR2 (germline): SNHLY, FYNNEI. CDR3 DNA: TGTGCCAGCAGTGAAATAACGACAGGCAAAAGCACAGATACGCAGTATTTT. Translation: CASSEITTGKSTDTQYF.

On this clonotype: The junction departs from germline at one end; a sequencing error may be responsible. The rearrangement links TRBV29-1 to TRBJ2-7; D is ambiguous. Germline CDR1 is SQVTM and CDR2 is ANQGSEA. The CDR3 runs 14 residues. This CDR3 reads CSVLLLDPSYEQCF. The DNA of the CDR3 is TGCAGCGTACTCTTATTGGACCCATCCTACGAGCAGTGCTTC.

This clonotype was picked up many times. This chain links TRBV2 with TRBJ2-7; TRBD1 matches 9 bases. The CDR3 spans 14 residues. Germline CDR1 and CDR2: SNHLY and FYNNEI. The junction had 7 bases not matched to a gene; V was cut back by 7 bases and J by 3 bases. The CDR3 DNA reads TGTGCCAGCATGACCGGGACAGGGCTCTACGAGCAGTACTTC. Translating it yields CASMTGTGLYEQYF.

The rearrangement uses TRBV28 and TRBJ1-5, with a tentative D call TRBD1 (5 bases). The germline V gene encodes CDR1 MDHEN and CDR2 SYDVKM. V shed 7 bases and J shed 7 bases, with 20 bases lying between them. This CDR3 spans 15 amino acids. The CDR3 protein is CASTPPGELRQPQHF. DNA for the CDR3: TGTGCCAGCACCCCCCCGGGGGAATTACGACAGCCCCAGCATTTT.

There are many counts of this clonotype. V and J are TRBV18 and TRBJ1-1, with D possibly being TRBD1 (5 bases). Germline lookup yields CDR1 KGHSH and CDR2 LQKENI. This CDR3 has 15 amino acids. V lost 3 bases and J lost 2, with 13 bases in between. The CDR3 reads CASSPPGPGNTEAFF. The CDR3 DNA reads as TGTGCCAGCTCACCCCCGGGACCGGGCAACACTGAAGCTTTCTTT.

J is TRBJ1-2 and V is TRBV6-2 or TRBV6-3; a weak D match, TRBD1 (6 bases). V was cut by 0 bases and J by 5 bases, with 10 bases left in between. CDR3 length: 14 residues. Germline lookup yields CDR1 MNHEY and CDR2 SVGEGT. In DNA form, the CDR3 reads TGTGCCAGCAGTTACTCGAGAGGGGGGTATGGCTACACCTTC. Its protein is CASSYSRGGYGYTF.

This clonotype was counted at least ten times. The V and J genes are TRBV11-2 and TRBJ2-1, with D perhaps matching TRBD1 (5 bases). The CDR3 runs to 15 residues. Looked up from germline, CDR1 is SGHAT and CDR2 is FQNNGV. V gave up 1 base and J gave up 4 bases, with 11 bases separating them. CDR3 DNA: TGTGCCAGCAGCTTAGGCGCGGCAGGGTACAATGAGCAGTTCTTC. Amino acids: CASSLGAAGYNEQFF.

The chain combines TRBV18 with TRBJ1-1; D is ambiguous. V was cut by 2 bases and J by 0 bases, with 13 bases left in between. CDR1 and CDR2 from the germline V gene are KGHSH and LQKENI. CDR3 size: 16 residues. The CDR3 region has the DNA TGTGCCAGCTCACCAAAATCTGGCAGCATGAACACTGAAGCTTTCTTT. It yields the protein CASSPKSGSMNTEAFF. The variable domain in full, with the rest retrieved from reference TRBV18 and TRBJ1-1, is NAGVMQNPRHLVRRRGQEARLRCSPMKGHSHVYWYRQLPEEGLKFMVYLQKENIIDESGMPKERFSAEFPKEGPSILRIQQVVRGDSAAYFCASSPKSGSMNTEAFFGQGTRLTVV.

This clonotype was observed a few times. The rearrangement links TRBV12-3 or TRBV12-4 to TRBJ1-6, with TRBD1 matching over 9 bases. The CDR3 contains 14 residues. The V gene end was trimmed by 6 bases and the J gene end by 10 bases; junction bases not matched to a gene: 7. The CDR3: CASSPGTGWSPLHF. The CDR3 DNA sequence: TGTGCCAGCAGCCCCGGGACAGGGTGGTCACCCCTCCACTTT.

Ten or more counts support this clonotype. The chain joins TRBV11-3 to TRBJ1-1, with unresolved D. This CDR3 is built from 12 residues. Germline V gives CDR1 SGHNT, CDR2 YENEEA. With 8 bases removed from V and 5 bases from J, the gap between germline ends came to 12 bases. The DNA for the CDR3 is TGTGCCAGCCCTTGTGTGCATACTGAAGCTTTCTTT. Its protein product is CASPCVHTEAFF.

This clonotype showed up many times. The DNA of the CDR3 is TGTGCCAGCAGTCGACAGGGAGGAGGATTTGGGGCTTTCTTT. Its protein is CASSRQGGGFGAFF. The gene calls are TRBV6-1 and TRBJ1-1; 7 nucleotides align to TRBD1. Germline V gene data show CDR1 as MNHNS and CDR2 as SASEGT. The CDR3 sequence is 14 residues long. V dropped 5 bases and J dropped 11; count of bases not matched to a gene: 14.